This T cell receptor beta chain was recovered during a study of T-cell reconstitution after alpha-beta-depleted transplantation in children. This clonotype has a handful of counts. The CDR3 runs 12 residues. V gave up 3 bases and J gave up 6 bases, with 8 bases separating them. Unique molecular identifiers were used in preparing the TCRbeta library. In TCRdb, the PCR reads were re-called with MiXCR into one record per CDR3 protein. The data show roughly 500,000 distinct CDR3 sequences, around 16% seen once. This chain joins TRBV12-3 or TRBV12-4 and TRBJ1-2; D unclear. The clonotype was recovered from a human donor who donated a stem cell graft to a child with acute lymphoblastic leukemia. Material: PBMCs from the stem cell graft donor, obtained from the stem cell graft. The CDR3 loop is CASSFSGNGYTF. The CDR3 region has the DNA TGTGCCAGCAGTTTTTCGGGGAATGGCTACACCTTC.